The 16 T cell receptor beta chains presented below share a single source sample, sequenced in a study of T cell responses to AZD1222 COVID-19 vaccine. Assay used: immunoSEQ multiplex PCR; TCRdb lists only in-frame clones, some missing. Among 140,000 or so clones listed, roughly 92% were seen once. The sequencing here drew on peripheral blood, taken on day 0 of AZD1222 vaccination. The source is an adult in good health.

V is TRBV4-1 and J is TRBJ2-3; D is ambiguous. The CDR3 is 12 residues long. The V gene lost 7 bases and the J gene lost 4 bases, with 9 bases spanning the gap. Germline V gene sequence: CDR1 MGHRA, CDR2 YSYEKL. This CDR3 is CASIPGADTQYF. CDR3 sequence (DNA): TGCGCCAGCATCCCAGGCGCAGATACGCAGTATTTT.

The gene calls are TRBV27 and TRBJ2-7, with a tentative D call TRBD1 (6 bases). Germline CDR1 and CDR2: MNHEY and SMNVEV (reference sequence). V lost 2 bases and J lost 0, with 11 bases in between. This CDR3 contains 15 residues. CDR3 loop: CASSLLGGPSYEQYF. CDR3 coding DNA: TGTGCCAGCAGTTTACTTGGGGGCCCCTCCTACGAGCAGTACTTC.

V is TRBV7-9 and J is TRBJ2-3; D is uncertain. This CDR3 spans 12 amino acids. Germline values: CDR1 SEHNR, CDR2 FQNEAQ (reference sequence). The V end lost 4 bases, the J end lost 6 bases, and 8 bases lay between the germline ends. CDR3 sequence reads: CASSSRRDTQYF. CDR3 in DNA: TGTGCCAGCAGCTCCCGACGGGATACGCAGTATTTT.

This sequence joins TRBV19 and TRBJ1-5, with D possibly TRBD1 on 6 matching bases. The CDR3 is 15 amino acids. Trimming removed 5 bases from V and 1 base from J, with 12 bases in between. From germline, CDR1 is LNHDA and CDR2 SQIVND (reference sequence). CDR3: CASSFGRGSNQPQHF. CDR3 coding DNA: TGTGCCAGTAGTTTTGGGAGGGGGAGCAATCAGCCCCAGCATTTT.

The genes are TRBV4-1 and TRBJ2-7; TRBD1 matches at 7 bases. The germline V gene has CDR1 MGHRA and CDR2 YSYEKL. CDR3 length: 15 residues. Trimming at V came to 4 bases and at J to 4 bases, leaving 10 bases not matched to a gene. The CDR3 loop is CASSLKTGTDYEQYF. As DNA, the CDR3 is TGCGCCAGCAGCCTTAAAACTGGGACAGATTACGAGCAGTACTTC.

CDR3 DNA sequence: TGTGCCAGCAGGAGGCCGGGGGGACGGGTGAACACTGAAGCTTTCTTT. Protein: CASRRPGGRVNTEAFF. The chain carries TRBV11-2 and TRBJ1-1, with D possibly matching TRBD1 (5 bases). Germline CDR1 is SGHAT and CDR2 is FQNNGV. Trimming pared 6 bases from V and 0 bases from J, leaving 17 bases between. The CDR3 contains 16 residues.

This rearrangement joins TRBV7-2 to TRBJ2-4; tentative D call: TRBD1 (5 bases). Trimming removed 4 bases at V and 7 bases at J, with 11 bases between. The CDR3 is made up of 13 amino acids. CDR1 and CDR2 from the germline V gene are SGHTA and FQGNSA. DNA for the CDR3: TGTGCCAGCAGCTCCACCCACAGGAACATTCAGTACTTC. Its translation is CASSSTHRNIQYF.

This chain uses TRBV19 with TRBJ2-7; 12 nucleotides agree with TRBD2. Trimming removed 4 bases from V and 4 bases from J; junction bases left unmatched: 5. CDR1 and CDR2 from the germline V gene are LNHDA and SQIVND (reference sequence). This CDR3 has 15 residues. The CDR3 reads CASSKTTSGRYEQYF. CDR3 DNA sequence: TGTGCCAGTAGTAAGACGACTAGCGGGAGATACGAGCAGTACTTC.

This rearrangement joins TRBV24-1 to TRBJ2-7; 7 nucleotides line up with TRBD1. CDR1 KGHDR and CDR2 SFDVKD come from the germline V gene. V gave up 4 bases and J gave up 7 bases; unmatched junction bases: 9. The CDR3 totals 14 residues. Written as DNA, the CDR3 is TGTGCCACCAGTGACCCTTACAGGGGACCTGAGCAGTACTTC. Protein product: CATSDPYRGPEQYF.

V and J are TRBV5-6 and TRBJ1-1, with 7 bases that match TRBD1. The length of the CDR3 is 15 residues. After removal of 4 bases from V and 2 bases from J, the junction contained 8 bases not matched to a gene. Germline CDR1 is SGHDT and CDR2 is YYEEEE. CDR3 nucleotides: TGTGCCAGCAGCAAGGGACAGCGTTACAACACTGAAGCTTTCTTT. Translated, it gives CASSKGQRYNTEAFF.

The chain is built from TRBV6-5 and TRBJ1-2, with 9 bases matching TRBD1. The CDR3 covers 13 residues. Germline V CDR1 and CDR2: MNHEY, SVGAGI. V shed 4 bases, J shed 10 bases, and the junction held 7 bases outside the gene matches. CDR3 in DNA: TGTGCCAGCAGTTCTCCCGGGACAGGGCTCTACACCTTC. Residues: CASSSPGTGLYTF.

V gene TRBV2 combines with J gene TRBJ2-3, with 7 bases fitting TRBD1. V was pared by 6 bases and J by 0 bases, with 9 bases of the junction left unmatched. Germline CDR1 is SNHLY and CDR2 is FYNNEI. The CDR3 runs 16 residues. The CDR3 sequence: CASSANRGLSTDTQYF. The CDR3 nucleotides read TGTGCCAGCAGCGCAAACAGGGGTTTAAGCACAGATACGCAGTATTTT.

This clone was picked up one time. The V call is TRBV7-2, the J call TRBJ2-1, with 15 bases that match TRBD2. Per the germline V gene, CDR1 is SGHTA and CDR2 is FQGNSA. V gave up 5 bases and J gave up 7 bases; unmatched junction bases: 12. The length of the CDR3 is 18 residues. The CDR3 DNA sequence: TGTGCCAGCAGCAGACGGTCGGGACTAGCGGGAGGAAGGAATGAGCAGTTCTTC. Translating it yields CASSRRSGLAGGRNEQFF.

This chain uses TRBV5-1 with TRBJ2-2; possibly TRBD1 for D (6 bases). The ends were cut back, 0 bases at V and 0 bases at J, with 9 bases in the middle. The CDR3 runs to 16 residues. Germline-derived CDR1 and CDR2 are SGHRS and YFSETQ. This CDR3 reads CASSLAGTPNTGELFF. As DNA, the CDR3 is TGCGCCAGCAGCTTGGCTGGGACACCGAACACCGGGGAGCTGTTTTTT.

The chain is built from TRBV11-3 and TRBJ2-2; 7 bases agree with TRBD2. Germline V gives CDR1 SGHNT, CDR2 YENEEA. CDR3 length: 17 residues. V trimming: 0 bases; J trimming: 0 bases; junction bases outside the gene matches: 4. CDR3 residues: CASSLDTLAANTGELFF. For the CDR3, the DNA is TGTGCCAGCAGCTTAGATACGCTAGCGGCGAACACCGGGGAGCTGTTTTTT. Variable domain in full (rest from reference TRBV11-3 and TRBJ2-2): EAGVVQSPRYKIIEKKQPVAFWCNPISGHNTLYWYLQNLGQGPELLIRYENEEAVDDSQLPKDRFSAERLKGVDSTLKIQPAELGDSAVYLCASSLDTLAANTGELFFGEGSRLTVL.

The V call is TRBV27, the J call TRBJ1-1; D not certain. CDR1 is MNHEY and CDR2 is SMNVEV in the germline V gene (reference sequence). The CDR3 runs 13 residues. V lost 7 bases to trimming and J lost 1 base, with 10 bases between them. In DNA form, the CDR3 reads TGTGCCAGCACTAACAGAAGGAACACTGAAGCTTTCTTT. This translates into CASTNRRNTEAFF.